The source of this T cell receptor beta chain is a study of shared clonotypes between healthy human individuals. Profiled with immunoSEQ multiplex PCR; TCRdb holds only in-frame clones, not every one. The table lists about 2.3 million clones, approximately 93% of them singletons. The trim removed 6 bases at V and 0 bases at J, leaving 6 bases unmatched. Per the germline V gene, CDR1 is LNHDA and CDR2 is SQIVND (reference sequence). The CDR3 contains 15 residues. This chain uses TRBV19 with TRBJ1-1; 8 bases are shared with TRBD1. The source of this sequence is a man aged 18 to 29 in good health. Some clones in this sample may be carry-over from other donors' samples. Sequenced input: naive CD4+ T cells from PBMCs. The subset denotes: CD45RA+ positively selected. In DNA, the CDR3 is TGTGCCAGTAGGGCCCGGACAGGGCTGAACACTGAAGCTTTCTTT. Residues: CASRARTGLNTEAFF. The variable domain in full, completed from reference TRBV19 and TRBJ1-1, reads DGGITQSPKYLFRKEGQNVTLSCEQNLNHDAMYWYRQDPGQGLRLIYYSQIVNDFQKGDIAEGYSVSREKKESFPLTVTSAQKNPTAFYLCASRARTGLNTEAFFGQGTRLTVV.